The 16 T cell receptor beta chains in this list originate from one sample, sequenced in a study of TIL therapy for anti-PD-1-resistant metastatic lung cancer. This was the immunoSEQ v3 assay. The data were produced by immunoSEQ multiplex PCR, yet TCRdb's version contains in-frame clones alone and is incomplete. Of roughly 46,000 clones detected, 80% to 90% appear once; the ten largest clones hold approximately 5%. The time point was: pre-treatment sample, taken before nivolumab and TIL therapy. The material sequenced was blood, taken at baseline. These receptors all stem from a person between 30 and 79 years old with non-small cell lung cancer.

The genes are TRBV25-1 and TRBJ2-2; 7 bases are shared with TRBD1. V lost 3 bases and J lost 7; bases outside the gene matches: 2. The CDR3 contains 13 residues. Germline CDR1 MGHDK, CDR2 SYGVNS. CDR3 sequence: CASSEGDSGELFF. The CDR3 bases are TGTGCCAGCAGTGAGGGGGACAGCGGGGAGCTGTTTTTT.

The chain has TRBV30 and TRBJ2-7; no clear D gene. The CDR3 is made up of 13 amino acids. CDR1 is GTSNPN, CDR2 SVGIG, per germline (reference sequence). Trimming removed 2 bases from V and 1 base from J, with 9 bases in between. The CDR3 sequence is CAWSPLGSYEQYF. The CDR3 bases are TGTGCCTGGAGTCCCCTCGGGTCCTACGAGCAGTACTTC.

This clone is termed medium-sized. CDR3 in amino acids: CASSLGRGGDLSYEQYF. For the CDR3, the DNA is TGCGCCAGCAGCTTGGGTAGAGGGGGGGACCTCTCCTACGAGCAGTACTTC. The chain combines TRBV5-1 with TRBJ2-7; the D gene is possibly TRBD2 (7 bases). Deletions cut 0 bases from V and 0 bases from J, with 16 bases between. Germline values: CDR1 SGHRS, CDR2 YFSETQ. The CDR3 is 17 amino acids.

The chain is built from TRBV6-5 and TRBJ1-1; D gene uncertain. This CDR3 has 13 residues. Germline V gene sequence: CDR1 MNHEY, CDR2 SVGAGI. V lost 6 bases, J lost 2 bases, and 10 bases lay in between. The CDR3 loop is CASSLPPNTEAFF. CDR3 bases: TGTGCCAGCAGCCTTCCACCCAACACTGAAGCTTTCTTT.

This clone has just one count. The chain uses TRBV10-2 and TRBJ2-2, with D unclear. This CDR3 is built from 14 residues. Trimming shortened V by 7 bases and J by 1 base, and 10 bases separated the two germline ends. Per the germline V gene, CDR1 is WSHSY and CDR2 is SAAADI. The CDR3 reads CASIYGRNTGELFF. Written as DNA, the CDR3 is TGCGCCAGCATCTATGGACGGAACACCGGGGAGCTGTTTTTT.

The chain has TRBV24-1 and TRBJ2-3; D might be TRBD1 (5 bases). Trimming took off 6 bases at V and 2 bases at J, with 17 bases between the two ends. Germline V lookup: CDR1 KGHDR, CDR2 SFDVKD. CDR3 size: 16 residues. Here the CDR3 reads CATSQGGKVFTDTQYF. The CDR3 bases are TGTGCCACCAGTCAGGGTGGGAAGGTCTTCACAGATACGCAGTATTTT.

This clone was observed a single time. The chain is built from TRBV6-5 and TRBJ2-3; weak D call: TRBD1 (6 bases). The germline gives CDR1 MNHEY, CDR2 SVGAGI. Between the trimmed V and J ends, which lost 4 bases and 6 bases, there was a span of 17 bases. The CDR3 consists of 15 residues. Written as DNA, the CDR3 is TGTGCCAGCAGTTCCCAGGGGCCGAGTATGGATACGCAGTATTTT. Its protein product is CASSSQGPSMDTQYF.

V usage is TRBV6-6 and J usage is TRBJ1-6; D possibly corresponds to TRBD1 (5 bases). CDR1 is MNHNY and CDR2 is SVGAGI in the germline V gene (reference sequence). This CDR3 has 16 amino acids. The V end was cut by 4 bases, the J end by 5 bases, with 15 bases between. Here the CDR3 reads CASSFSGTRNNSPLHF. The CDR3 region has the DNA TGTGCCAGCAGTTTTTCCGGGACCCGGAATAATTCACCCCTCCACTTT.

The chain links TRBV3-1 (or the pseudogene TRBV3-2) to TRBJ1-4, with D unclear. This CDR3 has 14 amino acids. With 3 bases removed from V and 8 bases from J, the gap between germline ends came to 13 bases. Germline V CDR1 and CDR2: LGHDT, YNNKEL (reference sequence). The CDR3: CASSHRQLGEKLFF. CDR3 coding DNA: TGTGCCAGCAGCCATAGGCAATTAGGAGAAAAACTGTTTTTT.

This chain links TRBV7-2 with TRBJ1-1; no definite D call. Deletions cut 5 bases from V and 1 base from J, with 11 bases between. Germline-derived CDR1 and CDR2 are SGHTA and FQGNSA. The CDR3 sequence is 14 residues long. Written as DNA, the CDR3 is TGTGCCAGCAGCCCAGGTCAGAGGAACACTGAAGCTTTCTTT. This sequence encodes CASSPGQRNTEAFF.

This clone occurred once. V is TRBV15 and J is TRBJ2-3; D gene uncertain. The ends were cut back, 3 bases at V and 0 bases at J, with 13 bases in the middle. This CDR3 has 16 residues. Germline CDR1 LNHNV, CDR2 YYDKDF (reference sequence). Written as DNA, the CDR3 is TGTGCCACCAGCAGCCGACTTTACTTTAGCACAGATACGCAGTATTTT. Translating it yields CATSSRLYFSTDTQYF.

This sequence joins TRBV5-4 and TRBJ2-3, with a tentative D call TRBD2 (5 bases). The CDR3 totals 15 residues. Trimming took off 0 bases at V and 3 bases at J, with 11 bases between the two ends. Germline CDR1 is SGHNT and CDR2 is YYREEE (reference sequence). CDR3: CASSLEWERTDTQYF. In nucleotides, the CDR3 is TGTGCCAGCAGCTTGGAGTGGGAGAGGACAGATACGCAGTATTTT.

The chain couples TRBV27 to TRBJ2-7; D may be TRBD1 (6 bases). V was trimmed by 4 bases and J by 0 bases, leaving 10 bases between them. The CDR3 sequence is 14 residues long. The germline V gene encodes CDR1 MNHEY and CDR2 SMNVEV (reference sequence). CDR3 coding DNA: TGTGCCAGCAGTTATGACAGGAGCTCCTACGAGCAGTACTTC. This gives the protein CASSYDRSSYEQYF.

This rearrangement joins TRBV7-9 to TRBJ2-1; 7 bases line up with TRBD1. V lost 5 bases and J lost 4; bases outside the gene matches: 8. In germline, CDR1 is SEHNR, CDR2 FQNEAQ (reference sequence). This CDR3 has 15 amino acids. DNA of the CDR3: TGTGCCAGCAGCCTTACCGGGACAGCTTACAATGAGCAGTTCTTC. Encoded protein: CASSLTGTAYNEQFF.

The V and J genes are TRBV29-1 and TRBJ2-1; D perhaps matches TRBD2 (5 bases). The germline V and J ends were trimmed by 8 bases and 0 bases, with 11 bases remaining between them. Germline lookup yields CDR1 SQVTM and CDR2 ANQGSEA. The CDR3 has 13 residues. CDR3 sequence (DNA): TGCAGCTCAGGACTGCTCTCCTACAATGAGCAGTTCTTC. Protein: CSSGLLSYNEQFF.

The rearrangement links TRBV28 to TRBJ2-2; the D gene is possibly TRBD2 (5 bases). The CDR3 is 14 residues long. The germline CDR1 and CDR2 sequences are MDHEN and SYDVKM. Trimming shortened V by 11 bases and J by 2 bases, and 15 bases separated the two germline ends. The CDR3 nucleotides are TGTGCCTCCCATTATAGCGTAAACACCGGGGAGCTGTTTTTT. This sequence encodes CASHYSVNTGELFF.